The 29 T cell receptor beta chains below come from one sample, sequenced in a study of shared clonotypes between healthy human individuals (dated by TCRdb to the early 2020s). Library prep was done by the immunoSEQ multiplex PCR assay. Entries here come from immuneACCESS through TCRdb and include only in-frame sequences with V and J called. Some clones fail to appear in such tables; in the studies checked, an unresolved V gene covers under half of the shortfall, and the cause of the remainder is unknown. A total of over 2 million clones appear in this sample, under 95% of them only once. About 0.36% of the sample lies in the top ten. Sequenced input: naive CD4+ T cells from PBMCs. Taken with the paper, the label for cell subset or site translates to: CD45RA+ positively selected. These TCRs come from a man aged 18 to 29 in good health. Some clones in this sample may be carry-over from other donors' samples.

J is TRBJ2-2 and V is TRBV6-5, with D perhaps TRBD1 (6 bases). V gave up 0 bases and J gave up 5 bases, with 13 bases separating them. From germline, CDR1 is MNHEY and CDR2 SVGAGI. The CDR3 extends over 16 amino acids. The CDR3 loop reads CASSYSWAGVTGELFF. The CDR3 bases are TGTGCCAGCAGTTACTCGTGGGCAGGGGTTACCGGGGAGCTGTTTTTT.

This clone was picked up a small number of times. V and J are TRBV19 and TRBJ1-1; 7 bases map to TRBD1. CDR3 length: 14 residues. From germline, CDR1 is LNHDA and CDR2 SQIVND (reference sequence). V lost 9 bases and J lost 3; bases outside the gene matches: 10. This CDR3 reads CASLQYRGDTEAFF. The CDR3 DNA is TGTGCCAGCCTACAATACAGGGGCGACACTGAAGCTTTCTTT.

CDR3 loop: CASSRGGENTEAFF. The CDR3 coding sequence is TGTGCCAGCAGCCGCGGAGGGGAGAACACTGAAGCTTTCTTT. This chain uses TRBV5-8 with TRBJ1-1; tentatively, D is TRBD1 (5 bases). Between the trimmed V and J ends, which lost 4 bases and 1 base, there was a span of 11 bases. The germline V gene encodes CDR1 SGHTS and CDR2 YDEGEE. This CDR3 comprises 14 residues.

V usage is TRBV5-1 and J usage is TRBJ2-2; TRBD2 matches at 8 bases. The CDR3 loop spans 15 amino acids. V shed 4 bases and J 0 bases; nucleotides not matched to a gene: 2. Germline assignment: CDR1 SGHRS and CDR2 YFSETQ. The CDR3 DNA reads as TGCGCCAGCAGCGGTAGCGGGGCGAACACCGGGGAGCTGTTTTTT. Its protein is CASSGSGANTGELFF.

The V and J genes are TRBV20-1 and TRBJ2-3; 7 bases map to TRBD1. CDR1 is DFQATT, CDR2 SNEGSKA, per germline (reference sequence). This CDR3 spans 11 amino acids. V shed 7 bases, J shed 5 bases, and the junction held 3 bases outside the gene matches. The CDR3 bases are TGCAGTGTTAACAGGGGAGATACGCAGTATTTT. Translation gives CSVNRGDTQYF.

The chain uses TRBV5-4 and TRBJ1-2; D gene ambiguous. Germline-derived CDR1 and CDR2 are SGHNT and YYREEE (reference sequence). The CDR3 totals 14 residues. The V and J ends lost 6 bases and 2 bases respectively, with 14 bases between them. CDR3 sequence reads: CASKPWNQNYGYTF. Written as DNA, the CDR3 is TGTGCCAGCAAGCCCTGGAATCAAAACTATGGCTACACCTTC.

The V call is TRBV4-3, the J call TRBJ1-2; no reliable D call. Trimming took 1 base from V and 7 from J, leaving 10 bases between them. CDR3 length: 13 amino acids. Germline V gene lookup returns CDR1 LGHNA and CDR2 YSLEER. The CDR3 DNA reads TGCGCCAGCAGCCAAGTTTACGACTCTGGCTACACCTTC. Amino acids: CASSQVYDSGYTF.

With regard to this clone: Within the sample, other DNA sequences also encode this same CDR3. This chain connects TRBV18 to TRBJ1-5; 8 nucleotides match TRBD1. Germline assignment: CDR1 KGHSH and CDR2 LQKENI. The V gene end was trimmed by 3 bases and the J gene end by 7 bases; junction bases not matched to a gene: 5. CDR3 size: 14 residues. The CDR3: CASSPDRGGQPQHF. In DNA, the CDR3 is TGTGCCAGCTCACCCGACAGGGGAGGGCAGCCCCAGCATTTT.

The rearrangement uses TRBV18 and TRBJ1-1, with D possibly TRBD1 on 5 matching bases. The CDR3 has 20 amino acids. The germline V gene has CDR1 KGHSH and CDR2 LQKENI. With 4 bases removed from V and 1 base from J, the gap between germline ends came to 28 bases. CDR3 in amino acids: CASSQNGGPVSRAGNTEAFF. The CDR3 bases are TGTGCCAGCTCACAAAACGGGGGTCCGGTTTCTCGCGCAGGGAACACTGAAGCTTTCTTT.

The rearrangement joins TRBV28 to TRBJ1-1; D is uncertain. The germline V gene encodes CDR1 MDHEN and CDR2 SYDVKM. The CDR3 is made up of 12 amino acids. The germline V and J ends were trimmed by 10 bases and 8 bases, with 17 bases remaining between them. The CDR3 sequence: CATSLKGAEAFF. CDR3 DNA sequence: TGTGCCACGTCATTGAAAGGCGCGGAAGCTTTCTTT.

The chain employs TRBV5-1 and TRBJ2-7; 9 nucleotides match TRBD1. V gave up 4 bases and J gave up 3 bases; unmatched junction bases: 8. This CDR3 spans 15 amino acids. CDR1 is SGHRS and CDR2 is YFSETQ in the germline V gene. The CDR3 DNA sequence: TGCGCCAGCAGCGGTTCCGGGACAGGGAACTACGAGCAGTACTTC. Translation gives CASSGSGTGNYEQYF.

The chain carries TRBV28 and TRBJ1-2; D gene unclear. From germline, CDR1 is MDHEN and CDR2 SYDVKM. CDR3 length: 15 residues. V lost 7 bases, J lost 0 bases, and 15 bases lay in between. This CDR3 reads CASTLSGGANYGYTF. CDR3 in DNA: TGTGCCAGCACCCTCTCGGGCGGAGCTAACTATGGCTACACCTTC.

The J gene is TRBJ2-7, the V gene TRBV9; 7 nucleotides line up with TRBD1. The germline V gene has CDR1 SGDLS and CDR2 YYNGEE. CDR3 length equals 13 residues. V was pared by 4 bases and J by 2 bases, with 3 bases of the junction left unmatched. The CDR3 nucleotides are TGTGCCAGCAGCCGGGGACAGACCTACGAGCAGTACTTC. This encodes CASSRGQTYEQYF.

V gene TRBV9 combines with J gene TRBJ2-2; 8 bases agree with TRBD2. Losses at the gene ends were 9 bases for V and 2 bases for J; bases not matched to a gene: 6. Germline assignment: CDR1 SGDLS and CDR2 YYNGEE. This CDR3 is built from 14 residues. Here the CDR3 DNA reads TGTGCCACGGGGGGGCGGACCAACACCGGGGAGCTGTTTTTT. Translating gives CATGGRTNTGELFF.

The V and J genes are TRBV6-5 and TRBJ2-3, with D unresolved. The V end was cut by 0 bases, the J end by 0 bases, with 7 bases between. CDR3 length: 15 amino acids. CDR1 and CDR2 from the germline V gene are MNHEY and SVGAGI. The CDR3 DNA follows: TGTGCCAGCAGTTACTCGGCCCCAAGCACAGATACGCAGTATTTT. Residues: CASSYSAPSTDTQYF.

V and J are TRBV9 and TRBJ1-4; 7 bases are a match to TRBD1. The CDR3 extends over 14 amino acids. J gave up 7 bases and V 2 bases, and 5 bases lay outside the gene matches. CDR1 and CDR2 from the germline V gene are SGDLS and YYNGEE. This CDR3 reads CASSVGDSREKLFF. In nucleotides, the CDR3 is TGTGCCAGCAGCGTGGGGGACAGTCGTGAAAAACTGTTTTTT. Variable domain in full (rest from reference TRBV9 and TRBJ1-4): DSGVTQTPKHLITATGQRVTLRCSPRSGDLSVYWYQQSLDQGLQFLIQYYNGEERAKGNILERFSAQQFPDLHSELNLSSLELGDSALYFCASSVGDSREKLFFGSGTQLSVL.

J is TRBJ1-5 and V is TRBV10-2; tentative D call: TRBD1 (5 bases). Germline CDR1 and CDR2: WSHSY and SAAADI. Deletions cut 4 bases from V and 10 bases from J, with 17 bases between. The CDR3 extends over 14 amino acids. CDR3 DNA sequence: TGCGCCAGCAGTGGTGGTTGGGGCCCTGGACCCCAGCATTTT. As protein: CASSGGWGPGPQHF.

The chain is built from TRBV7-9 and TRBJ1-2; D unclear. Between the trimmed V and J ends, which lost 5 bases and 2 bases, there was a span of 12 bases. There are 14 residues in the CDR3. Per germline, CDR1 SEHNR and CDR2 FQNEAQ (reference sequence). The CDR3 protein is CASSPPAGNYGYTF. As DNA, the CDR3 is TGTGCCAGCAGCCCCCCCGCGGGGAACTATGGCTACACCTTC.

The genes are TRBV5-4 and TRBJ2-6, with 7 positions matching TRBD1. Trimming removed 1 base from V and 2 bases from J; junction bases left unmatched: 9. CDR3 length equals 18 residues. CDR1 and CDR2 from the germline V gene are SGHNT and YYREEE (reference sequence). CDR3 coding DNA: TGTGCCAGCAGCTTGCGGACAGGAGGAATTACTGGGGCCAACGTCCTGACTTTC. Its protein product is CASSLRTGGITGANVLTF.

The V gene is TRBV28, the J gene TRBJ2-1, with 10 positions matching TRBD2. V lost 8 bases, J lost 8 bases, and 9 bases stayed unmatched. Germline values: CDR1 MDHEN, CDR2 SYDVKM. The CDR3 spans 14 residues. The CDR3 protein is CASRRASGRHEQFF. DNA for the CDR3: TGTGCCAGCCGTCGGGCTAGCGGGAGACATGAGCAGTTCTTC.

Only a few counts were recorded for this clone. The chain joins TRBV21-1 to TRBJ2-1. TRBV21-1 is a listed pseudogene. The CDR3 consists of 13 residues. This CDR3 is CASRLDRCNEQFF. CDR3 coding DNA: TGTGCCAGCCGCTTGGATCGGTGCAATGAGCAGTTCTTC.

The chain combines TRBV7-9 with TRBJ1-4; D uncertain. Trimming took off 5 bases at V and 4 bases at J, with 14 bases between the two ends. CDR3 size: 15 residues. Germline loops: CDR1 SEHNR, CDR2 FQNEAQ (reference sequence). CDR3 DNA sequence: TGTGCCAGCAGCCCCCCTGGGCAGCATAATGAAAAACTGTTTTTT. Protein: CASSPPGQHNEKLFF.

This clone was observed once. Other DNA sequences from this sample encode an identical CDR3 as well. The chain recombines TRBV5-1 with TRBJ1-3, with D hard to call. Trimming took off 3 bases at V and 0 bases at J, with 10 bases between the two ends. The CDR3 runs to 15 residues. The germline gives CDR1 SGHRS, CDR2 YFSETQ. CDR3 residues: CASSSDGNSGNTIYF. The CDR3 bases are TGCGCCAGCAGCTCAGACGGAAACTCTGGAAACACCATATATTTT.

The chain is built from TRBV2 and TRBJ1-2; TRBD1 matches at 7 bases. Germline-derived CDR1 and CDR2 are SNHLY and FYNNEI. The CDR3 runs to 14 residues. The junction had 10 bases not matched to a gene; V was cut back by 8 bases and J by 4 bases. The CDR3 coding sequence is TGTGCCAGCCTCAGGGGGGCAGGCGGCTATGGCTACACCTTC. Translation: CASLRGAGGYGYTF.

The table lists this clone with a count of one. This chain joins TRBV5-4 and TRBJ1-2; D call uncertain. The CDR3 loop spans 14 amino acids. V was cut by 5 bases and J by 2 bases, with 13 bases left in between. Germline values: CDR1 SGHNT, CDR2 YYREEE (reference sequence). The CDR3 DNA sequence: TGTGCCAGCAGTCAATATCGACGGAACTATGGCTACACCTTC. Translation: CASSQYRRNYGYTF.

This chain uses TRBV5-6 with TRBJ2-1; 11 bases match TRBD2. J gave up 0 bases and V 0 bases, and 5 bases lay outside the gene matches. CDR1 and CDR2 (germline): SGHDT, YYEEEE. This CDR3 region has 18 residues. The CDR3 sequence: CASSLVAGGGSSYNEQFF. The CDR3 region has the DNA TGTGCCAGCAGCTTGGTAGCGGGAGGGGGGAGCTCCTACAATGAGCAGTTCTTC.

The V gene is TRBV6-5, the J gene TRBJ2-7; D gene unclear. V lost 5 bases and J lost 2, with 13 bases in between. Germline lookup yields CDR1 MNHEY and CDR2 SVGAGI. The CDR3 spans 14 residues. For the CDR3, the DNA is TGTGCCAGCAGTCAGGTCCTCCCCCCCTACGAGCAGTACTTC. Translated: CASSQVLPPYEQYF.

This clone was counted only a few times. In DNA, the CDR3 is TGTGCCAGCAGTTTTTCCGGGAACCATGAAGCTTTCTTT. Protein sequence: CASSFSGNHEAFF. This rearrangement joins TRBV6-5 to TRBJ1-1; D remains ambiguous. Trimming stripped 4 bases from V and 7 bases from J, with 13 bases between. Germline CDR1 is MNHEY and CDR2 is SVGAGI. CDR3 size: 13 residues.

The rearrangement joins TRBV9 to TRBJ2-1; D might be TRBD2 (6 bases). The CDR3 extends over 14 amino acids. V lost 0 bases and J lost 5, with 9 bases in between. The germline V gene encodes CDR1 SGDLS and CDR2 YYNGEE. This CDR3 reads CASSVGGLNNEQFF. CDR3 DNA: TGTGCCAGCAGCGTAGGGGGACTCAACAATGAGCAGTTCTTC.